These 13 T cell receptor beta chains originate from one sample sequenced in a study of cytomegalovirus exposure and HLA in healthy donors. Amplification used 60 Vbeta primers and 13 Jbeta primers. The assay was immunoSEQ multiplex PCR, and TCRdb's table has in-frame clones only and misses some. The sample comprises about 130,000 clones, about 8.5% of which are singletons, and less than 7% rests with the top ten. Sequences were obtained from PBMCs. These receptors were collected from a man in his forties in good health and CMV-seronegative.

The CDR3 loop reads CASSLNPSGLNTEAFF. CDR3 DNA sequence: TGCGCCAGCAGCTTGAATCCCAGCGGTCTGAACACTGAAGCTTTCTTT. The rearrangement joins TRBV5-1 to TRBJ1-1; unclear D gene. The V and J ends lost 1 base and 0 bases respectively, with 13 bases between them. The CDR3 covers 16 residues. Germline CDR1 is SGHRS and CDR2 is YFSETQ.

The chain links TRBV6-1 to TRBJ1-4; perhaps TRBD1 as D (5 bases). Germline V CDR1 and CDR2: MNHNS, SASEGT. V was clipped by 2 bases and J by 4 bases, with 17 bases between them. This CDR3 is 17 amino acids long. In DNA, the CDR3 is TGTGCCAGCAGTGAAAGAGGCCAAGGGGCCGGTAATGAAAAACTGTTTTTT. Translated: CASSERGQGAGNEKLFF.

This clone was counted between two and nine times. This rearrangement joins TRBV27 to TRBJ2-3, with TRBD1 as a possible D gene (5 bases). V was trimmed by 3 bases and J by 4 bases, leaving 8 bases between them. The CDR3 runs 13 residues. Germline CDR1 MNHEY, CDR2 SMNVEV (reference sequence). CDR3 coding DNA: TGTGCCAGCAGTTTCGCCAGGGCAGATACGCAGTATTTT. Its translation: CASSFARADTQYF.

The chain combines TRBV5-5 with TRBJ1-1; TRBD1 agrees at 10 bases. This CDR3 spans 14 amino acids. The V gene's germline CDR1 is SGHKS and CDR2 YYEKEE (reference sequence). After removal of 4 bases from V and 5 bases from J, the junction contained 5 bases not matched to a gene. The CDR3: CASSRQGANTEAFF. CDR3 bases: TGTGCCAGCAGCCGACAGGGGGCGAATACTGAAGCTTTCTTT.

The rearrangement links TRBV4-3 to TRBJ2-7; 7 nucleotides align to TRBD1. After removal of 5 bases from V and 6 bases from J, the junction contained 7 bases not matched to a gene. The CDR3 extends over 13 amino acids. From germline, CDR1 is LGHNA and CDR2 YSLEER. CDR3 sequence (DNA): TGCGCCAGCAGCGCAGACAGGGACGGCGAGCAGTACTTC. Translated, it gives CASSADRDGEQYF.

This clone was seen only a few times. The V gene is TRBV7-2, the J gene TRBJ2-5, with 10 bases identical to TRBD2. The V gene end was trimmed by 4 bases and the J gene end by 5 bases; junction bases not matched to a gene: 7. The CDR3 has 15 residues. The germline V gene has CDR1 SGHTA and CDR2 FQGNSA. Here the CDR3 reads CASSYRAGGLETQYF. In DNA, the CDR3 is TGTGCCAGCAGCTACCGAGCGGGGGGGCTGGAGACCCAGTACTTC.

This clone was seen only a few times. This chain joins TRBV30 and TRBJ1-6, with 9 bases that match TRBD1. V dropped 5 bases and J dropped 9; count of bases not matched to a gene: 11. Germline V lookup: CDR1 GTSNPN, CDR2 SVGIG (reference sequence). The CDR3 has 15 residues. CDR3 sequence reads: CAWGYLRTGVSPLHF. Written as DNA, the CDR3 is TGTGCCTGGGGTTACTTGAGGACAGGGGTTTCACCCCTCCACTTT.

V and J are TRBV4-1 and TRBJ1-5; possibly TRBD1 for D (5 bases). Trimming cost V 8 bases and J 0 bases, with 8 bases left between them. Germline-derived CDR1 and CDR2 are MGHRA and YSYEKL. This CDR3 comprises 13 residues. The CDR3 spells CASADSSNQPQHF. CDR3 coding DNA: TGCGCCAGCGCCGACAGTAGCAATCAGCCCCAGCATTTT.

J is TRBJ2-2 and V is TRBV19, with D possibly TRBD2 on 6 matching bases. CDR3 length equals 13 residues. Between the trimmed V and J ends, which lost 4 bases and 6 bases, there was a span of 9 bases. Germline CDR1 is LNHDA and CDR2 is SQIVND (reference sequence). CDR3: CASSSGAPGELFF. The CDR3 DNA reads as TGTGCCAGTAGTAGCGGGGCCCCCGGGGAGCTGTTTTTT.

This chain connects TRBV5-4 to TRBJ2-6, with D perhaps TRBD1 (6 bases). Germline CDR1 is SGHNT and CDR2 is YYREEE (reference sequence). Trimming took 0 bases from V and 2 from J, leaving 15 bases between them. The CDR3 length is 18 residues. The CDR3 region has the DNA TGTGCCAGCAGCTTGGGGGACATAGGGGGTACTGGGGCCAACGTCCTGACTTTC. This translates into CASSLGDIGGTGANVLTF.

The chain carries TRBV4-1 and TRBJ2-5; no clear D. The J call is doubtful: the DNA matches TRBJ2-7 better. Germline assignment: CDR1 MGHRA and CDR2 YSYEKL. The CDR3 contains 15 residues. Here the CDR3 reads CASSQGVTLNYEQYF. CDR3 coding DNA: TGCGCCAGCAGCCAAGGCGTTACCTTAAACTACGAGCAGTACTTC.

CDR3 loop: CASSQGRGGYEQYF. CDR3 DNA: TGTGCCAGCAGCCAAGGGAGGGGGGGCTACGAGCAGTACTTC. V is TRBV4-2 and J is TRBJ2-7; possible D gene TRBD2, 7 bases. From germline, CDR1 is LGHNA and CDR2 YNFKEQ. V lost 1 base to trimming and J lost 3 bases, with 10 bases between them. This CDR3 has 14 residues.

There are a few counts of this clone. The genes are TRBV10-3 and TRBJ2-3; D gene unclear. The CDR3 covers 15 residues. V was cut by 3 bases and J by 0 bases, with 10 bases left in between. The V gene's germline CDR1 is ENHRY and CDR2 SYGVKD. The CDR3: CAISDVGRSTDTQYF. CDR3 DNA sequence: TGTGCCATCAGTGACGTGGGCAGGAGCACAGATACGCAGTATTTT.